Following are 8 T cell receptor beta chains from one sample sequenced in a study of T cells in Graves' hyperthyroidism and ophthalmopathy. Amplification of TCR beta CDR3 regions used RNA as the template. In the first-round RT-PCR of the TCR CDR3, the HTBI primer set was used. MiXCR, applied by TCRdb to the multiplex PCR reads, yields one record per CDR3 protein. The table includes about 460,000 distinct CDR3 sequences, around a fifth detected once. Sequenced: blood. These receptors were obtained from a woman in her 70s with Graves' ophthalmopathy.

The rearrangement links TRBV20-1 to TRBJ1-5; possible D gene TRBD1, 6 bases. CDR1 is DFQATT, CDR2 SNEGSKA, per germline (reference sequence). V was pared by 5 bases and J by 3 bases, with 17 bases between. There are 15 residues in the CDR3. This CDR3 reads CSAGGGGGYNQPQHF. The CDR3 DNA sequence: TGCAGTGCTGGCGGGGGCGGGGGATACAATCAGCCCCAGCATTTT.

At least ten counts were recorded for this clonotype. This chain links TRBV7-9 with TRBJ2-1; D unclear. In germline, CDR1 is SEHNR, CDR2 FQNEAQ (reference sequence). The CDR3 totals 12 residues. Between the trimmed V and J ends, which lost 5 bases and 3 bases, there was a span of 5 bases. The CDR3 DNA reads TGTGCCAGCAGCCTCAGCTACAATGAGCAGTTCTTC. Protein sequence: CASSLSYNEQFF.

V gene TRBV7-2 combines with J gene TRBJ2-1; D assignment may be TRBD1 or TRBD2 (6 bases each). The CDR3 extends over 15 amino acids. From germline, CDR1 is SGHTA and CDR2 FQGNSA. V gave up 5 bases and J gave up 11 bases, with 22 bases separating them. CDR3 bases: TGTGCCAGCAGCGGGAACAGGGCGGGGTCGAGTCAGCAGTTCTTC. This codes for CASSGNRAGSSQQFF.

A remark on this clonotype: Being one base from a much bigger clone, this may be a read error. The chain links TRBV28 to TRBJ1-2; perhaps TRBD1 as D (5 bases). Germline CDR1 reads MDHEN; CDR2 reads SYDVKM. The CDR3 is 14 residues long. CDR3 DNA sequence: TGTGCCAGCACCAGGGCAGGGACCTACTATGACTACACCTTC. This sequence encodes CASTRAGTYYDYTF.

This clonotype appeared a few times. The CDR3 nucleotides are TGCGCCAGCACCCCAACCGGGCAGCCGAACACTGAAGCTTTCTTT. Protein sequence: CASTPTGQPNTEAFF. V gene TRBV5-1 combines with J gene TRBJ1-1, with D uncertain. Germline V gene lookup returns CDR1 SGHRS and CDR2 YFSETQ. The length of the CDR3 is 15 residues. Trimming removed 6 bases at V and 1 base at J, with 16 bases between. The full variable domain, completed using reference TRBV5-1 and TRBJ1-1, is KAGVTQTPRYLIKTRGQQVTLSCSPISGHRSVSWYQQTPGQGLQFLFEYFSETQRNKGNFPGRFSGRQFSNSRSEMNVSTLELGDSALYLCASTPTGQPNTEAFFGQGTRLTVV.

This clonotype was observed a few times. The CDR3 DNA is TGTGCCAGCAGCCAAGATGGAAATAGCAATCAGCCCCAGCATTTT. Protein: CASSQDGNSNQPQHF. The chain carries TRBV3-1 and TRBJ1-5; no clear D gene. Trimming left V 0 bases short and J 0 bases short, with 6 bases between. CDR1 is LGHDT and CDR2 is YNNKEL in the germline V gene (reference sequence). CDR3 length: 15 residues. Full variable domain (outside the CDR3, taken from reference TRBV3-1 and TRBJ1-5): DTAVSQTPKYLVTQMGNDKSIKCEQNLGHDTMYWYKQDSKKFLKIMFSYNNKELIINETVPNRFSPKSPDKAHLNLHINSLELGDSAVYFCASSQDGNSNQPQHFGDGTRLSIL.

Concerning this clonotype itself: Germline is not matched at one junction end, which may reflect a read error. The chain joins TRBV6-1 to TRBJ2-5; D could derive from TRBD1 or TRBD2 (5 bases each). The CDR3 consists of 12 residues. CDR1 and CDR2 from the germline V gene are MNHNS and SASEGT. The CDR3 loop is CASREGQETQYF. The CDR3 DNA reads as TGTGCCAGCCGTGAGGGGCAAGAGACCCAGTACTTC.

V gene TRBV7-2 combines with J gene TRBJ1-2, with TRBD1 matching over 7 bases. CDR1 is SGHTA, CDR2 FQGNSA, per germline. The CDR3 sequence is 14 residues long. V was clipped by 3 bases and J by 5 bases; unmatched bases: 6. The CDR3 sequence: CASSFGTAVYGYTF. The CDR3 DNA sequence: TGTGCCAGCAGCTTTGGGACAGCGGTATATGGCTACACCTTC.